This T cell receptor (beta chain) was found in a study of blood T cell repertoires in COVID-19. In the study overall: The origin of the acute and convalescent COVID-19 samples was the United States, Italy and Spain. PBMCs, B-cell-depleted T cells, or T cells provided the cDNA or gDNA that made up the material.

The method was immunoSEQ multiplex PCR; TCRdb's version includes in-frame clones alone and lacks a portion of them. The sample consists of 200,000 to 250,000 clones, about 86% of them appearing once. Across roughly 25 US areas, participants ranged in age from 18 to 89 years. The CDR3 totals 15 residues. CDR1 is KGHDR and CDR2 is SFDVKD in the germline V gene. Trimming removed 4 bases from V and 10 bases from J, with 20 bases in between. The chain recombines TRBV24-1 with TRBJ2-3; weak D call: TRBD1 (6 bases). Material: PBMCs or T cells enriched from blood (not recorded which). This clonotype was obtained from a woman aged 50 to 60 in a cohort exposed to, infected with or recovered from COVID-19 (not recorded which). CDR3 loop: CATSDHTGQRLSQYF. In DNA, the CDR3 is TGTGCCACCAGTGACCACACCGGACAGCGGTTGTCGCAGTATTTT.